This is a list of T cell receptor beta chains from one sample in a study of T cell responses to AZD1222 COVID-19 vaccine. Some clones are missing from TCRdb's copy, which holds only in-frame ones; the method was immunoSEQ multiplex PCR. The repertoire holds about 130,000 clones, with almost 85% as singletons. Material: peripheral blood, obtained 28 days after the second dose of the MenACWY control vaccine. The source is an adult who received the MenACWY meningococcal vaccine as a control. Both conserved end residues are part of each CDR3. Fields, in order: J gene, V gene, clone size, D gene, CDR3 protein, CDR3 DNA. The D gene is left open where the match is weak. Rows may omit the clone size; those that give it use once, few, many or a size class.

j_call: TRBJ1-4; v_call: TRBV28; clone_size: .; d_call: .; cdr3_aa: CASSPTTGANEKLFF; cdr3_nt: TGTGCCAGCAGTCCTACGACAGGTGCTAATGAAAAACTGTTTTTT
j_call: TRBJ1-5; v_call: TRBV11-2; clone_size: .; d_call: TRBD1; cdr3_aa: CASSLGQGANQPQHF; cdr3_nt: TGTGCCAGCAGCTTAGGGCAGGGGGCTAATCAGCCCCAGCATTTT
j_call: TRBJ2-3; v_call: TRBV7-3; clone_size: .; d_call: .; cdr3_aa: CASSLSSSGVENTQYF; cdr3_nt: TGTGCCAGCAGCTTATCCTCATCGGGAGTGGAAAATACGCAGTATTTT
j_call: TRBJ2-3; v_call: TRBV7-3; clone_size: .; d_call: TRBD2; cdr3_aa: CASSYAVAGDRTDTQYF; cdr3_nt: TGTGCCAGCAGCTACGCCGTAGCGGGAGATAGGACAGATACGCAGTATTTT
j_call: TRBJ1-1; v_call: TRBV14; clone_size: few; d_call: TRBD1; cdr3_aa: CASSRQNFRDRVENTEAFF; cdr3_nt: TGTGCCAGCAGCCGTCAAAACTTCCGGGACAGGGTCGAGAACACTGAAGCTTTCTTT
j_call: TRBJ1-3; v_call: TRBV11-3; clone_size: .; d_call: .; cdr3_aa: CASSPRTDTIYF; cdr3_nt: TGTGCCAGCAGCCCCCGGACAGACACCATATATTTT
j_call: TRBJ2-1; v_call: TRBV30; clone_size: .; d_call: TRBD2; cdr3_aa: CAWGSGSLIFEQFF; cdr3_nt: TGTGCCTGGGGAAGCGGGAGTTTAATCTTTGAGCAGTTCTTC
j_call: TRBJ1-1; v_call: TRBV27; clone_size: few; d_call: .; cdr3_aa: CASSRRGESGTEAFF; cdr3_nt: TGTGCCAGCAGTCGCCGGGGGGAAAGCGGCACTGAAGCTTTCTTT
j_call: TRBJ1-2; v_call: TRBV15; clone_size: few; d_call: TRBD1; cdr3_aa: CATSRGQGGPVTYGYTF; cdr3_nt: TGTGCCACCAGCAGGGGACAGGGAGGACCCGTAACCTATGGCTACACCTTC
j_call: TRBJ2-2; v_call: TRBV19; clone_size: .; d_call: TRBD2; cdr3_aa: CASSVSLAGGTGELFF; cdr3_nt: TGTGCCAGTAGTGTATCTCTAGCGGGGGGCACCGGGGAGCTGTTTTTT
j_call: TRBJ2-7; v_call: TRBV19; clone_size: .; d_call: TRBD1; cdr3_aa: CASSIGRTGRTYEQYF; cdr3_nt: TGTGCCAGTAGTATTGGTAGGACAGGGAGAACCTACGAGCAGTACTTC
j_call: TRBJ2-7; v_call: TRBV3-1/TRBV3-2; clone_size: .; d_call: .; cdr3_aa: CASSLRTEDKGEQYF; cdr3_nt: TGTGCCAGCAGCCTCCGGACAGAGGACAAGGGCGAGCAGTACTTC
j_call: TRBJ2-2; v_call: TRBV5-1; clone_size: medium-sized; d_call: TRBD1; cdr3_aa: CASRGTVNTGELFF; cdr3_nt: TGCGCCAGCAGGGGGACAGTCAATACCGGGGAGCTGTTTTTT
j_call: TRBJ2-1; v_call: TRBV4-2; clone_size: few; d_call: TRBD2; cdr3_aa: CASSQDLDGLAGLNEQFF; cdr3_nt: TGTGCCAGCAGCCAAGATCTTGACGGTCTAGCGGGGTTGAATGAGCAGTTCTTC
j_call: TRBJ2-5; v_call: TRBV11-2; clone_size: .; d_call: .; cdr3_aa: CASSPTRAGETQYF; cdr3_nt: TGTGCCAGCAGCCCGACCCGGGCTGGGGAGACCCAGTACTTC
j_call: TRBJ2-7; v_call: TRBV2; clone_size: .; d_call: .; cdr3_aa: CASSEMVRGGEQYF; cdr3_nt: TGTGCCAGCAGTGAAATGGTTCGGGGCGGCGAGCAGTACTTC
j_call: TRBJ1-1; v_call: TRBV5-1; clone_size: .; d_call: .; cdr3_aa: CASSFSVMNTEAFF; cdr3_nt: TGCGCCAGCAGCTTTTCTGTCATGAACACTGAAGCTTTCTTT
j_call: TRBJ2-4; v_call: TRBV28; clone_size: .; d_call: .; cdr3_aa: CASTLMTENIQYF; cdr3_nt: TGTGCCAGCACTCTGATGACGGAAAACATTCAGTACTTC
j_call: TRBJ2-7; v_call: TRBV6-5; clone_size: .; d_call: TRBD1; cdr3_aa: CASSYSRTGVAYEQYF; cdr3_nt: TGTGCCAGCAGTTACTCGAGGACAGGGGTAGCCTACGAGCAGTACTTC
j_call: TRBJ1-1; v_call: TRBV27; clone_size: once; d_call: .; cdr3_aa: CASSLSTWGSEAFF; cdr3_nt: TGTGCCAGCAGTTTATCGACGTGGGGTAGTGAAGCTTTCTTT
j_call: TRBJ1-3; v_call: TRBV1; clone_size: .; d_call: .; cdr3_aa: CTSSQDEGLENTIYF; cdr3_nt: TGCACCAGCAGCCAAGATGAGGGCTTGGAAAACACCATATATTTT
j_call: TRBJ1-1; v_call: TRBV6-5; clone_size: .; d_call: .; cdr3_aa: CASSSNLEGHFF; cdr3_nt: TGTGCCAGCAGTTCCAATCTGGAGGGGCACTTCTTT
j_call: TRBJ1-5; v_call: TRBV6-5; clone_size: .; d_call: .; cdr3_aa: CASTAGVNQPQHF; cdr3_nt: TGTGCCAGCACGGCAGGGGTTAATCAGCCCCAGCATTTT
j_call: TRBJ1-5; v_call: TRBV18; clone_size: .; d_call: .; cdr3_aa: CASSPPASQPQHF; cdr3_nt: TGTGCCAGCTCACCACCAGCTTCTCAGCCCCAGCATTTT
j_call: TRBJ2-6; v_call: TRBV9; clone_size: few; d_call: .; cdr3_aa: CASSPASGANVLTF; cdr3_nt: TGTGCCAGCAGCCCAGCGTCTGGGGCCAACGTCCTGACTTTC
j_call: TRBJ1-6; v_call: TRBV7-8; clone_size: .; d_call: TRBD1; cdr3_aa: CASSDGTGDSPLHF; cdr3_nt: TGTGCCAGCAGCGACGGGACAGGGGATTCACCCCTCCACTTT
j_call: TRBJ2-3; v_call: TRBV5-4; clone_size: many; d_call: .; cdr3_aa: CASSLGPTDTQYF; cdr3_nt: TGTGCCAGCAGCCTGGGGCCCACAGATACGCAGTATTTT
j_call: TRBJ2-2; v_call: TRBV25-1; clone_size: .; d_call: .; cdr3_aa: CASSEQSYGELFF; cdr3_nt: TGTGCCAGCAGTGAACAAAGTTACGGGGAGCTGTTTTTT
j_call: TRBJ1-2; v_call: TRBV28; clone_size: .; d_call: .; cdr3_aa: CASSTPGTVYGYTF; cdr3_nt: TGTGCCAGCAGTACCCCCGGGACGGTTTATGGCTACACCTTC
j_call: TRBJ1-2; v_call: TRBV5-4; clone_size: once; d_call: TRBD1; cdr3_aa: CASSLGTASGYTF; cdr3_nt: TGTGCCAGCAGCCTCGGGACAGCCAGTGGCTACACCTTC
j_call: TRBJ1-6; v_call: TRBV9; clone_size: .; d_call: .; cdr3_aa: CASSVGSGPISPLHF; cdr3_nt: TGTGCCAGCAGCGTAGGGTCGGGACCTATTTCACCCCTCCACTTT
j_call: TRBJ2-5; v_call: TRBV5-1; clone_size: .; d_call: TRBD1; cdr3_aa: CASSDQGAETQYF; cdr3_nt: TGCGCCAGCAGCGACCAGGGGGCAGAGACCCAGTACTTC
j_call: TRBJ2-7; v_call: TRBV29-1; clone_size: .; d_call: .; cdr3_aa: CSVEVGGPYEQYF; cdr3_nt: TGCAGCGTTGAGGTGGGAGGCCCCTACGAGCAGTACTTC
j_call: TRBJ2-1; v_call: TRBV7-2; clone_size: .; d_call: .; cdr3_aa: CASSFDRISYNEQFF; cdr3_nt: TGTGCCAGCAGCTTCGACAGGATCTCCTACAATGAGCAGTTCTTC
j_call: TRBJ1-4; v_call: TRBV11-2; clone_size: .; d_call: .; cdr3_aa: CASSLSQGFNEKLFF; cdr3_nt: TGTGCCAGCAGCTTATCCCAGGGTTTCAACGAAAAACTGTTTTTT
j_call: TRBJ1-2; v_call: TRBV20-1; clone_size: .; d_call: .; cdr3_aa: CSNTAHTF; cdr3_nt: TGCAGTAACACGGCTCACACCTTC
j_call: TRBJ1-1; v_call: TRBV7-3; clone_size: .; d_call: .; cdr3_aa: CASSSQLNTEAFF; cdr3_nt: TGTGCCAGCAGCTCGCAGTTGAACACTGAAGCTTTCTTT
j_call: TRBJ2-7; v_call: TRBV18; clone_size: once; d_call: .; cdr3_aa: CASSPGAAGGEQYF; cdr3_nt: TGTGCCAGCTCACCAGGGGCAGCAGGAGGCGAGCAGTACTTC
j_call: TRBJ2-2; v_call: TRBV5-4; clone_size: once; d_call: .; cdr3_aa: CAVGGQGGTGELFF; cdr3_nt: TGTGCCGTTGGGGGGCAGGGCGGAACCGGGGAGCTGTTTTTT
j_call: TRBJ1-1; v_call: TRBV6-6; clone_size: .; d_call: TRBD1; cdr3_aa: CASSSDRGTTEAFF; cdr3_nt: TGTGCCAGCAGCTCTGACAGGGGGACCACTGAAGCTTTCTTT
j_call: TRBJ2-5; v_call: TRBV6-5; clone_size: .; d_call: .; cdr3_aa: CASSHTRGPQYF; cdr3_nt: TGTGCCAGCAGCCACACTAGAGGGCCCCAGTACTTC
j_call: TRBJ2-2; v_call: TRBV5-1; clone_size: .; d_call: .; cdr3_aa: CASKAEGGTGELFF; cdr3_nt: TGCGCCAGCAAGGCGGAAGGGGGCACCGGGGAGCTGTTTTTT
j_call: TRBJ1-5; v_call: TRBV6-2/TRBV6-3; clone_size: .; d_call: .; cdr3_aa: CASSSRPGNQPQHF; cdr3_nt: TGTGCCAGCAGTAGTAGGCCGGGGAATCAGCCCCAGCATTTT
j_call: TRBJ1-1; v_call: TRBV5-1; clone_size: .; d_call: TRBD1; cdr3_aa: CASSPFQGGANTEAFF; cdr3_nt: TGCGCCAGCAGCCCATTCCAGGGGGGGGCGAACACTGAAGCTTTCTTT
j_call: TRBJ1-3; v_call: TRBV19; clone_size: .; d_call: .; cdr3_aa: CASSIFGVHSGNTIYF; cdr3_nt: TGTGCCAGTAGTATATTCGGCGTCCACTCTGGAAACACCATATATTTT
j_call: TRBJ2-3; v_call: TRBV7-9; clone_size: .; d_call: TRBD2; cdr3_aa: CASSTGTSGGTDTQYF; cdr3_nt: TGTGCCAGCAGCACGGGGACTAGCGGAGGCACAGATACGCAGTATTTT
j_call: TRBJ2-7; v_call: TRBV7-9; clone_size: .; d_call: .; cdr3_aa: CASSPDSSYEQYF; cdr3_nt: TGTGCCAGCAGCCCGGACAGCTCCTACGAGCAGTACTTC
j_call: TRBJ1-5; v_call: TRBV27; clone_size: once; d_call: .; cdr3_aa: CASSSTRGRSNQPQHF; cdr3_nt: TGTGCCAGCAGTTCCACCAGGGGCCGGAGCAATCAGCCCCAGCATTTT
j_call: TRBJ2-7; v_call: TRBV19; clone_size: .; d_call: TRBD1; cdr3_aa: CASSIRDRGPYEQYF; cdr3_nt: TGTGCCAGTAGTATCAGGGACAGGGGGCCCTACGAGCAGTACTTC
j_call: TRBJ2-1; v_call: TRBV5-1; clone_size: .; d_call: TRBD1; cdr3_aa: CASSPGLQGANEQFF; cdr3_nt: TGCGCCAGCAGCCCTGGTCTACAGGGGGCTAATGAGCAGTTCTTC
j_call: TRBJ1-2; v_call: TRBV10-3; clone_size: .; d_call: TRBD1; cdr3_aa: CAISEGGRGIYGYTF; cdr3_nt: TGTGCCATCAGTGAGGGGGGCAGGGGGATCTATGGCTACACCTTC
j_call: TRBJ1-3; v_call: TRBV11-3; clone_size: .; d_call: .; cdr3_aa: CASSLLSALSGNTIYF; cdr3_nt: TGTGCCAGCAGCTTACTGTCGGCCCTCTCTGGAAACACCATATATTTT